The clone carrying this T cell receptor (beta chain) was observed a few times. Antigen: not known. This sample stems from a study of early T cells in non-severe SARS-CoV-2 infection. Across the study: Investigators sequenced bulk RNA drawn from unsorted whole blood, and chains remained unpaired. Findings and caveats of the study: CD4 and private specificities were missed by VDJdb matching, which favored anti-spike CD8 responses.

Unique molecular identifier tags were affixed to discrete cDNA molecules. One entry per CDR3 protein, called by TCRdb with MiXCR from the 5' RACE reads. The table shows about 66,000 distinct CDR3 sequences, with 13% occurring only once. V lost 1 base, J lost 4 bases, and 1 base stayed unmatched. This CDR3 spans 15 amino acids. Germline V CDR1 and CDR2: SGDLS, YYNGEE. V is TRBV9 and J is TRBJ2-2; 10 bases line up with TRBD2. Sequencing was carried out using whole blood. The TCR was taken from an adult who was a healthcare worker with PCR-confirmed SARS-CoV-2 infection or an uninfected control (not recorded which). CDR3 in amino acids: CASSVKREGTGELFF. CDR3 DNA: TGTGCCAGCAGCGTAAAGCGGGAGGGCACCGGGGAGCTGTTTTTT.